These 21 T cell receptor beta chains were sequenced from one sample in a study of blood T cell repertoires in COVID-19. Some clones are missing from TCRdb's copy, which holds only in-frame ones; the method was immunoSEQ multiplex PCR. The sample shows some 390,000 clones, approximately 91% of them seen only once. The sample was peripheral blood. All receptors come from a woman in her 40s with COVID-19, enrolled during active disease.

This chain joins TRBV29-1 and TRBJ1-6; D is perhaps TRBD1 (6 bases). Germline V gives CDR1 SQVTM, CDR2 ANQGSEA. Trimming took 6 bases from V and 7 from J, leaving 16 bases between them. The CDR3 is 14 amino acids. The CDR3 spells CSVRDGGENSPLHF. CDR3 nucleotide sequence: TGCAGCGTCCGAGATGGGGGCGAAAATTCACCCCTCCACTTT.

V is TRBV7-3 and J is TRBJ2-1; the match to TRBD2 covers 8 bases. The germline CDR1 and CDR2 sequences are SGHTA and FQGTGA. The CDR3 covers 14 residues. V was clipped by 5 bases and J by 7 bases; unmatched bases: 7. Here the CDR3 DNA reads TGTGCCAGCAGCAGTAGCGGGGCCAGGAATGAGCAGTTCTTC. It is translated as CASSSSGARNEQFF.

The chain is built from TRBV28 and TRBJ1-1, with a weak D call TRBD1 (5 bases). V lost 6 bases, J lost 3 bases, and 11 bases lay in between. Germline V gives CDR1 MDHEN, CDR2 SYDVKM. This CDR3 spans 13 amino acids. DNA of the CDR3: TGTGCCAGCAGCCCCGACAGCTACACTGAAGCTTTCTTT. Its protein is CASSPDSYTEAFF. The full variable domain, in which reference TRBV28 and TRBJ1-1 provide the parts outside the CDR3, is DVKVTQSSRYLVKRTGEKVFLECVQDMDHENMFWYRQDPGLGLRLIYFSYDVKMKEKGDIPEGYSVSREKKERFSLILESASTNQTSMYLCASSPDSYTEAFFGQGTRLTVV.

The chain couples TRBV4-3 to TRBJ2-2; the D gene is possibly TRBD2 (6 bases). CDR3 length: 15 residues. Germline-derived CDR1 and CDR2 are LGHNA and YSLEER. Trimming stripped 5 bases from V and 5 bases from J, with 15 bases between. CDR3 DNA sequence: TGCGCCAGCAGCTCGTCCTGGGGAGGAACCGGGGAGCTGTTTTTT. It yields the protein CASSSSWGGTGELFF.

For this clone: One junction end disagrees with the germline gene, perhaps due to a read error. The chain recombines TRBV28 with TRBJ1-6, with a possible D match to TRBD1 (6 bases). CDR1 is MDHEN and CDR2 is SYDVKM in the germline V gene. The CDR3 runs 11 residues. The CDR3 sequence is CASSLTRGQYF. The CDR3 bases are TGTGCCAGCAGTCTCACCCGAGGACAGTACTTT.

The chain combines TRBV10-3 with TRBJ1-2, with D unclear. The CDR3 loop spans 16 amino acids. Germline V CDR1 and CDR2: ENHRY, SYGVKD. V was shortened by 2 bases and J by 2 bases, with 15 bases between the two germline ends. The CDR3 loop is CAISEAYSPQNYGYTF. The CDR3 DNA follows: TGTGCCATCAGTGAGGCATACAGTCCCCAGAACTATGGCTACACCTTC.

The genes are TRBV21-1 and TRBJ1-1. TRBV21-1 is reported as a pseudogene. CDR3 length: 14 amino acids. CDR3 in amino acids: CASSKESGNTEAFF. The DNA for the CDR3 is TGTGCCAGCAGCAAAGAATCGGGGAACACTGAAGCTTTCTTT.

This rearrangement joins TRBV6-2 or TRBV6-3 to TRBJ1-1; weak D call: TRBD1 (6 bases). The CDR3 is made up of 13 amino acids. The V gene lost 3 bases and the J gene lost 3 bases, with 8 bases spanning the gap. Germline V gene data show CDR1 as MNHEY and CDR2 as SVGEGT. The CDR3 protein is CASSYRQDTEAFF. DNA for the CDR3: TGTGCCAGCAGTTATCGACAGGACACTGAAGCTTTCTTT.

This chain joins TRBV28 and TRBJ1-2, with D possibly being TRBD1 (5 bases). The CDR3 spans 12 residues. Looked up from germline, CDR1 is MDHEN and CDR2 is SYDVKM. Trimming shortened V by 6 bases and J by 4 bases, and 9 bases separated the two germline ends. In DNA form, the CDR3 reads TGTGCCAGCAGGACAGAAACCTATGGCTACACCTTC. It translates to CASRTETYGYTF.

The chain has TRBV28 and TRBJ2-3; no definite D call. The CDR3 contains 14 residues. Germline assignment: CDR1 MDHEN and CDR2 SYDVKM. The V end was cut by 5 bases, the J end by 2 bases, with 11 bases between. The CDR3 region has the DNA TGTGCCAGCAGTGAAGGCGACATCACAGATACGCAGTATTTT. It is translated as CASSEGDITDTQYF.

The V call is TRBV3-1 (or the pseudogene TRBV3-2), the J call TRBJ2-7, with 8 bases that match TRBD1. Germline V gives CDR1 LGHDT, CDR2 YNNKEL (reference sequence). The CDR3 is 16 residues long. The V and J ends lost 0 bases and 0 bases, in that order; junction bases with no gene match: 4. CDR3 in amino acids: CASSQDRTGNSYEQYF. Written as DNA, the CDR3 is TGTGCCAGCAGCCAAGATAGGACAGGGAACTCCTACGAGCAGTACTTC.

The CDR3 loop reads CASRDRVLSTIYF. CDR3 sequence (DNA): TGTGCCAGTAGGGACAGGGTATTATCCACCATATATTTT. The chain carries TRBV19 and TRBJ1-3; 8 positions match TRBD1. Germline CDR1 and CDR2: LNHDA and SQIVND (reference sequence). The CDR3 covers 13 residues. Trimming removed 6 bases from V and 9 bases from J; junction bases left unmatched: 7.

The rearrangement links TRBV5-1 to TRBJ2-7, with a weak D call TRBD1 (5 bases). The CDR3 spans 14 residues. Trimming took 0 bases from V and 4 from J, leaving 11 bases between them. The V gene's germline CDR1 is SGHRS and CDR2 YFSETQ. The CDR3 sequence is CASSLEAGKYEQYF. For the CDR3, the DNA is TGCGCCAGCAGCTTGGAGGCAGGGAAATACGAGCAGTACTTC.

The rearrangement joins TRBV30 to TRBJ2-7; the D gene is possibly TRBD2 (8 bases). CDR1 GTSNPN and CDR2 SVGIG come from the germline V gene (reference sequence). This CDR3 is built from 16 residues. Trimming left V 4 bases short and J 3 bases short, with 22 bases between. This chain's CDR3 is CAWKAGRGQKGYEQYF. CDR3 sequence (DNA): TGTGCCTGGAAGGCCGGGAGGGGGCAAAAAGGCTACGAGCAGTACTTC.

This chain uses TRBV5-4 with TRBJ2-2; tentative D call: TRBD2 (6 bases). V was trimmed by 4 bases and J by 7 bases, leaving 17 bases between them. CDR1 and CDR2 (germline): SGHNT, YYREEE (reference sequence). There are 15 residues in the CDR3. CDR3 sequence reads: CASSPHPGEVGELFF. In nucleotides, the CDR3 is TGTGCCAGCAGCCCCCACCCGGGGGAGGTCGGGGAGCTGTTTTTT.

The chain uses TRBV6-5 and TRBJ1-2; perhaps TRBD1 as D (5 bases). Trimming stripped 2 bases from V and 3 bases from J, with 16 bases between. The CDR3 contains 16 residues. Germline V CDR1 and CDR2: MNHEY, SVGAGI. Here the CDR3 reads CASSYQGGGMDYGYTF. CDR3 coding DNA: TGTGCCAGCAGTTACCAGGGCGGCGGAATGGACTATGGCTACACCTTC.

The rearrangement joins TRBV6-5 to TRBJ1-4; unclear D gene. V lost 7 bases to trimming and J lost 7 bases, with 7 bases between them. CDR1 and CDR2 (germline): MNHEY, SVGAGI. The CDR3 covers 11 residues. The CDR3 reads CASKGGEKLFF. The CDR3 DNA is TGTGCCAGCAAAGGAGGTGAAAAACTGTTTTTT.

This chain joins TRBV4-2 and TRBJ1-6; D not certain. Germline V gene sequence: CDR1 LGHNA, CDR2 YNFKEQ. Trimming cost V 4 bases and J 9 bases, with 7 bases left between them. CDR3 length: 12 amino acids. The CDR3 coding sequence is TGTGCCAGCAGCCGCGGTTTTTCACCCCTCCACTTT. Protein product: CASSRGFSPLHF.

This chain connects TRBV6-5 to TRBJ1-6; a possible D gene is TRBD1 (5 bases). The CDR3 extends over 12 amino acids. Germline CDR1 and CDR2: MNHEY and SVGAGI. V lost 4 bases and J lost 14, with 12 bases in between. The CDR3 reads CASSSGGWALHF. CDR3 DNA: TGTGCCAGCAGTTCCGGGGGGTGGGCCCTCCACTTT.

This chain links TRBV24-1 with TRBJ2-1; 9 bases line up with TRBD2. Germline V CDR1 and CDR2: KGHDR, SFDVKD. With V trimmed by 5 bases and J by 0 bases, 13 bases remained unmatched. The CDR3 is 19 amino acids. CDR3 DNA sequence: TGTGCCACCAGTGGCCCTAGGGTTGGAGCGGGAGGCTCCTACAATGAGCAGTTCTTC. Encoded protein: CATSGPRVGAGGSYNEQFF.

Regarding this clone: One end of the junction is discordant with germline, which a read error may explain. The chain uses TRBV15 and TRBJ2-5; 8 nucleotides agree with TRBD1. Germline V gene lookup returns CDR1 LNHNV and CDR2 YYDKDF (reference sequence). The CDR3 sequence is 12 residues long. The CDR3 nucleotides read TGTGCCACCAGCAGAGTATCGGGACAGGCCCACTTC. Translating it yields CATSRVSGQAHF. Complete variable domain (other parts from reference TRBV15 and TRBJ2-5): DAMVIQNPRYQVTQFGKPVTLSCSQTLNHNVMYWYQQKSSQAPKLLFHYYDKDFNNEADTPDNFQSRRPNTSFCFLDIRSPGLGDTAMYLCATSRVSGQAHFGPGTRLLVL.